This T cell receptor (beta chain) was profiled in a study of blood T cell repertoires in COVID-19. Turning to the study itself: Both acute and convalescent COVID-19 samples were obtained from the United States, Italy and Spain. The analysed material was cDNA or gDNA that came from T cells, B-cell-depleted T cells, or PBMCs.

Authors' analysis steps: Nucleated cell number was recorded as an estimate derived from reference gene primer amplification. Assay used: immunoSEQ multiplex PCR; TCRdb lists only in-frame clones, some missing. Clone size and V and J calls were adopted from that table, with D and trimming inferred from the DNA. Of more than 150,000 clones detected, approximately 90% appear once; the ten largest clones hold around 0.53%. Germline V gives CDR1 KGHSH, CDR2 LQKENI. With 5 bases clipped from V and 2 bases from J, the junction kept 18 bases outside the gene matches. This CDR3 is 20 amino acids long. Sequenced: peripheral blood. This receptor was obtained from a man between 50 and 59 years old with acute or convalescent COVID-19. The V gene is TRBV18, the J gene TRBJ2-7, with 13 positions matching TRBD2. The CDR3 coding sequence is TGTGCCAGCTCAGGACTAGCGGGAGACCCTGGTGGGCTAAATCCCTACGAGCAGTACTTC. Amino acid sequence: CASSGLAGDPGGLNPYEQYF. Combining the CDR3 with reference TRBV18 and TRBJ2-7 gives the whole variable domain NAGVMQNPRHLVRRRGQEARLRCSPMKGHSHVYWYRQLPEEGLKFMVYLQKENIIDESGMPKERFSAEFPKEGPSILRIQQVVRGDSAAYFCASSGLAGDPGGLNPYEQYFGPGTRLTVT.